This passage covers 13 T cell receptor beta chains from one sample sequenced in a study of Graves' ophthalmopathy and Graves' hyperthyroidism. The authors amplified TCR beta CDR3 regions from RNA transcripts. Scientists carried out first-round RT-PCR using HTBI primers and then a second-round multiplex PCR. MiXCR, run by TCRdb on the multiplex PCR reads, gives a single entry per CDR3 protein. Found here are about 1.1 million distinct CDR3 sequences, less than 45% of them singletons; the top ten hold around 10%. Source material: peripheral blood or thyroid tissue (not recorded which). The receptors shown here come from an adult man with Graves' hyperthyroidism.

CDR3 DNA sequence: TGCAGTGCTACAGGGGGCGTCACTGAAGCTTTCTTT. As protein: CSATGGVTEAFF. V gene TRBV20-1 combines with J gene TRBJ1-1; 8 nucleotides agree with TRBD1. The CDR3 covers 12 residues. V was pared by 4 bases and J by 4 bases, with 2 bases of the junction left unmatched. CDR1 is DFQATT and CDR2 is SNEGSKA in the germline V gene (reference sequence).

This clonotype came up a few times. CDR3 nucleotides: TGTGCCAGCAGCCAACTGATTGCGGGACAGATATATGGCTACACCTTC. Amino acid sequence: CASSQLIAGQIYGYTF. The chain uses TRBV6-5 and TRBJ1-2; 7 nucleotides match TRBD1. CDR1 is MNHEY, CDR2 SVGAGI, per germline. The CDR3 runs to 16 residues. The V segment lost 6 bases and the J segment 5 bases; nucleotides outside the gene matches: 15.

This clonotype was recorded many times. This chain connects TRBV7-9 to TRBJ2-5, with D uncertain. CDR1 is SEHNR, CDR2 FQNEAQ, per germline (reference sequence). CDR3 size: 15 residues. Deletions cut 5 bases from V and 5 bases from J, with 18 bases between. The CDR3 nucleotides are TGTGCCAGCAGCCCTCGTGGAAGGGCCACCGAGACCCAGTACTTC. Protein sequence: CASSPRGRATETQYF.

The chain is built from TRBV10-2 and TRBJ1-2; possible D gene TRBD1, 6 bases. This CDR3 has 13 amino acids. CDR1 is WSHSY and CDR2 is SAAADI in the germline V gene. Trimming left V 2 bases short and J 11 bases short, with 15 bases between. CDR3 loop: CASSEDRLTWYTF. The CDR3 DNA reads as TGCGCCAGCAGTGAGGACAGGCTAACTTGGTACACCTTC.

This clonotype was seen many times. The chain has TRBV29-1 and TRBJ1-2; D not resolved. Looked up from germline, CDR1 is SQVTM and CDR2 is ANQGSEA. With 4 bases removed from V and 2 bases from J, the gap between germline ends came to 8 bases. The CDR3 loop spans 12 amino acids. In DNA form, the CDR3 reads TGCAGCGTTGCAGACCGGAACTATGGCTACACCTTC. Translating gives CSVADRNYGYTF.

In this sample, this clonotype turned up many times. The V and J genes are TRBV6-5 and TRBJ1-1; possibly TRBD1 for D (6 bases). Germline assignment: CDR1 MNHEY and CDR2 SVGAGI. CDR3 length: 14 residues. Trimming shortened V by 2 bases and J by 5 bases, and 12 bases separated the two germline ends. The CDR3 spells CASSYNREGTEAFF. CDR3 DNA: TGTGCCAGCAGTTACAACAGGGAAGGTACTGAAGCTTTCTTT.

Points on this clonotype: This could be a read error, since a much larger clone is one nucleotide away. CDR3 protein: CASSGVMDYVYTF. For the CDR3, the DNA is TGTGCCAGTAGTGGGGTGATGGACTATGTCTACACCTTC. The J gene is TRBJ1-2, the V gene TRBV19, with D uncertain. Germline assignment: CDR1 LNHDA and CDR2 SQIVND (reference sequence). The CDR3 runs to 13 residues.

This chain links TRBV10-3 with TRBJ2-2, with D perhaps TRBD2 (5 bases). CDR3 length: 14 amino acids. V lost 6 bases to trimming and J lost 1 base, with 9 bases between them. Germline V gene data show CDR1 as ENHRY and CDR2 as SYGVKD. CDR3 region: CAIRSTKNTGELFF. CDR3 in DNA: TGTGCCATCAGATCGACTAAGAACACCGGGGAGCTGTTTTTT.

This rearrangement joins TRBV18 to TRBJ1-2; no definite D call. CDR1 and CDR2 from the germline V gene are KGHSH and LQKENI. V was pared by 3 bases and J by 3 bases, with 14 bases between. The CDR3 has 15 residues. CDR3 in amino acids: CASSPRRDDYYGYTF. The CDR3 coding sequence is TGTGCCAGCTCACCCCGGAGGGATGATTACTATGGCTACACCTTC.

This clonotype has more than one count but fewer than ten. This chain joins TRBV7-8 and TRBJ1-2, with D possibly being TRBD1 (6 bases). Trimming took 5 bases from V and 12 from J, leaving 16 bases between them. The CDR3 has 12 residues. Per the germline V gene, CDR1 is SGHVS and CDR2 is FQNEAQ. In DNA form, the CDR3 reads TGTGCCAGCAGCCCAACAGGGTCCGGAAACACCTTC. Protein: CASSPTGSGNTF.

The J gene is TRBJ1-1, the V gene TRBV5-8, with 8 positions matching TRBD1. The germline V gene has CDR1 SGHTS and CDR2 YDEGEE. V trimming: 4 bases; J trimming: 6 bases; junction bases outside the gene matches: 11. This CDR3 spans 15 amino acids. CDR3 DNA: TGTGCCAGCAGCCTCCATGGGCAGGGGGCCGCTGAAGCTTTCTTT. The encoded protein is CASSLHGQGAAEAFF.

A remark on this clonotype: A much bigger clone sits one base away, suggesting this may be a read error. The rearrangement joins TRBV7-9 to TRBJ2-7; the D is unclear. Germline V gives CDR1 SEHNR, CDR2 FQNEAQ (reference sequence). CDR3 length equals 15 residues. CDR3 in amino acids: CAGSFPSFPEHEQYF. The CDR3 DNA reads as TGTGCCGGCAGCTTCCCTTCCTTTCCGGAACACGAGCAGTACTTC.

This clonotype was detected a few times. The chain carries TRBV7-9 and TRBJ2-7, with D possibly TRBD1 on 6 matching bases. CDR1 is SEHNR and CDR2 is FQNEAQ in the germline V gene (reference sequence). V lost 6 bases, J lost 1 base, and 25 bases lay in between. This CDR3 has 18 residues. CDR3 loop: CASSSTGSAVFLSYEQYF. The CDR3 nucleotides are TGTGCCAGCAGTTCCACAGGGTCGGCAGTATTTCTATCCTACGAGCAGTACTTC.